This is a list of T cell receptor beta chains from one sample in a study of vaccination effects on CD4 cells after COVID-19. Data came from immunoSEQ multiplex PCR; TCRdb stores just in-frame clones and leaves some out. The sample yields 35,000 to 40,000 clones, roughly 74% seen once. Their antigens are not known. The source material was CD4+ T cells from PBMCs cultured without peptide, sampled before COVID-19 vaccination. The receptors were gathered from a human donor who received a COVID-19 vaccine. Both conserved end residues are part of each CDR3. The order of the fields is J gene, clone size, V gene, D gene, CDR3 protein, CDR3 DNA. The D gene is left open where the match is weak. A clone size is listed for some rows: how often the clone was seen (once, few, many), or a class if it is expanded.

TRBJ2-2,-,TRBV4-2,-,CASSQDYGTGELFF,TGTGCCAGCAGCCAAGATTACGGCACCGGGGAGCTGTTTTTT
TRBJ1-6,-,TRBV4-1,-,CASSQVGAFDNSPLHF,TGCGCCAGCAGCCAAGTCGGGGCGTTTGATAATTCACCCCTCCACTTT
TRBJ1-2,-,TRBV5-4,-,CASSPGGESNYGYTF,TGTGCCAGCAGCCCGGGGGGGGAATCCAACTATGGCTACACCTTC
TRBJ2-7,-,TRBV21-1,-,CASSSKGSTYEQYF,TGTGCCAGCAGCTCAAAGGGGTCCACCTACGAGCAGTACTTC
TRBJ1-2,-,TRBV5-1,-,CASAGQGEIYGYTF,TGCGCCAGCGCTGGGCAGGGTGAGATTTATGGCTACACCTTC
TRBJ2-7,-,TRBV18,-,CASSPEGSSYEQYF,TGTGCCAGCTCACCAGAGGGGAGCTCCTACGAGCAGTACTTC
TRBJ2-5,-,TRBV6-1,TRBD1,CASSDWTGWKGETQYF,TGTGCCAGCAGTGACTGGACAGGGTGGAAGGGAGAGACCCAGTACTTC
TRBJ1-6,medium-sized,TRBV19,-,CASTYRDPGRSPLHF,TGTGCCAGTACCTACCGGGACCCGGGTCGCTCACCCCTCCACTTT
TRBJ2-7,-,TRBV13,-,CASSSAYEQYF,TGTGCCAGCAGCTCGGCCTACGAGCAGTACTTC
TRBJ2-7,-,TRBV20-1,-,CSALDSYEQYF,TGCAGTGCCCTTGACAGCTACGAGCAGTACTTC
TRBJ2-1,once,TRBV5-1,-,CASSLESLGYNEQFF,TGCGCCAGCAGTCTGGAGAGTCTAGGCTACAATGAGCAGTTCTTC